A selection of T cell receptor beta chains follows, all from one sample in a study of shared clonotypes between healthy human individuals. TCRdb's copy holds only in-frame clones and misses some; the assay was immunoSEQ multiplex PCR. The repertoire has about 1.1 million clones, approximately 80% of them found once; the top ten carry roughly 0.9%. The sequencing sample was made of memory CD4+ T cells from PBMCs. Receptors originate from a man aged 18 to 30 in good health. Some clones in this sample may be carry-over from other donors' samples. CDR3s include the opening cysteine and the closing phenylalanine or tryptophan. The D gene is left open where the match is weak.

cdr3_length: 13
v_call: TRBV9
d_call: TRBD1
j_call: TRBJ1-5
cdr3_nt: TGTGCCAGCAGCCAGGGGGCGGGTCAGCCCCAGCATTTT
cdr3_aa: CASSQGAGQPQHF

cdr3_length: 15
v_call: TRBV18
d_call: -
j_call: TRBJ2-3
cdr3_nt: TGTGCCAGCTCACCAGGGACATGGGGCACAGATACGCAGTATTTT
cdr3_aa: CASSPGTWGTDTQYF

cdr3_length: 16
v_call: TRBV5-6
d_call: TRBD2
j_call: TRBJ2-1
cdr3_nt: TGTGCCAGCAGCTCCAAACGGACTAGCGGGTACAATGAGCAGTTCTTC
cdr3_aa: CASSSKRTSGYNEQFF

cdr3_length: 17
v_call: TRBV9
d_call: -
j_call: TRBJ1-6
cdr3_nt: TGTGCCAGCAGCGTAGGACAATCCCCTGTGGGCAATTCACCCCTCCACTTT
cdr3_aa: CASSVGQSPVGNSPLHF

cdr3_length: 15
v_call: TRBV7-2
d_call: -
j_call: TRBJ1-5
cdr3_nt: TGTGCCAGCAGCTTAGGGAGTTGGGGCAATCAGCCCCAGCATTTT
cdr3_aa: CASSLGSWGNQPQHF

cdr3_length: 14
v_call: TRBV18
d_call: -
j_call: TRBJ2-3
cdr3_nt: TGTGCCAGCTCTTACCTCTCATTCACAGATACGCAGTATTTT
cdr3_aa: CASSYLSFTDTQYF

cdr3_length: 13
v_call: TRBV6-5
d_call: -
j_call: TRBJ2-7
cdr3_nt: TGTGCCAGCAGTATCCGATACTCCTACGAGCAGTACTTC
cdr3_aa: CASSIRYSYEQYF

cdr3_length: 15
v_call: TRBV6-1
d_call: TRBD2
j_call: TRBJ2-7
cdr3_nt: TGTGCCAGCACCTCAAGGGCTAGCGGGGCCTACGAGCAGTACTTC
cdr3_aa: CASTSRASGAYEQYF

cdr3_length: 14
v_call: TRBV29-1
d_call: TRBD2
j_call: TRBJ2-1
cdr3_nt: TGCAGCGTTATTGTAACTAGCGGGTACAATGAGCAGTTCTTC
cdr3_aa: CSVIVTSGYNEQFF

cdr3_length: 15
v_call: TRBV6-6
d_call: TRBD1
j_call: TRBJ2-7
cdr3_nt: TGTGCCAGCAGTTCCCAGACAGGGGGCACGACCGAGCAGTACTTC
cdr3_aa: CASSSQTGGTTEQYF